One sample yielded the 2 T cell receptor beta chains listed below, sequenced in a study of shared clonotypes between healthy human individuals. Clones were read by immunoSEQ multiplex PCR, and TCRdb kept only the in-frame ones, dropping some. The sample shows over 850,000 clones, 78% of them seen only once. Sequenced: memory CD4+ T cells from PBMCs. Subset specified: CD45RA-negative fraction. The receptors stem from a man aged 18 to 30 in good health. Some clones in this sample may be carry-over from other donors' samples.

J is TRBJ1-1 and V is TRBV2, with D maybe TRBD1 (6 bases). The CDR3 sequence is 14 residues long. The V gene's germline CDR1 is SNHLY and CDR2 FYNNEI. The V end was cut by 6 bases, the J end by 0 bases, with 11 bases between. The chain's CDR3 is CASRADRMNTEAFF. CDR3 nucleotides: TGTGCCAGCAGGGCAGACAGGATGAACACTGAAGCTTTCTTT.

This clone has a count of ten or more. The chain employs TRBV28 and TRBJ2-2; 11 bases agree with TRBD2. V shed 4 bases, J shed 4 bases, and the junction held 8 bases outside the gene matches. The CDR3 spans 17 residues. CDR1 is MDHEN and CDR2 is SYDVKM in the germline V gene. The CDR3 region has the DNA TGTGCCAGCAGTTCGAATAGCGGGAGGGCAGGCACCGGGGAGCTGTTTTTT. Amino acids: CASSSNSGRAGTGELFF.